A single TCR beta chain is shown here with its context. Its antigen is unidentified. Germline loops: CDR1 MDHEN, CDR2 SYDVKM. With V trimmed by 4 bases and J by 4 bases, 12 bases remained unmatched. This CDR3 spans 17 amino acids. The study ran its PCR with 60 Vbeta and 13 Jbeta primers. Under the authors' procedure: Around 10 million of the 80 million or so unique TCR beta chains counted in a later analysis were shared. Only in-frame clones appear in the TCRdb table, and some are missing; sequencing was by immunoSEQ multiplex PCR. The V and J calls and the clone size are those of that table, but D and trimming were determined from the DNA. The table lists 75,000 to 95,000 clones, approximately 78% of them singletons. The data stem from a study of cytomegalovirus exposure and HLA in healthy donors. The study's findings and limits: About 87% or about 30% of the time was how often most TCR beta V segments were productive, according to an earlier analysis. HLA allele associations emerged for 15,000 to 20,000 TCR beta sequences in a later analysis, at 0.05 false discovery rate. In all likelihood, a cluster of highly shared sequence variants was a sequencing artifact.

This sequence originates from a woman aged 40 to 50 in good health and CMV-seropositive. The sequenced sample consisted of PBMCs. The rearrangement joins TRBV28 to TRBJ1-3; TRBD1 agrees at 8 bases. CDR3 sequence (DNA): TGTGCCAGCAGTTCACTACCTAAGGACAGGGCCGGAAACACCATATATTTT. Protein: CASSSLPKDRAGNTIYF.